A selection of T cell receptor beta chains follows, all from one sample in a study of cytomegalovirus exposure and HLA in healthy donors. Clones were read by immunoSEQ multiplex PCR, and TCRdb kept only the in-frame ones, dropping some. The sample shows about 140,000 clones, about 68% of them seen only once. The sample taken for sequencing was PBMCs. These receptors came from a human donor in good health. The CDR3 runs from the conserved cysteine through the conserved F or W. D genes are given only for firm matches. Clone size is not always given. Where it is, it says once, few, many or a class for expanded clones.

>TRBV5-1|16|.|TRBJ2-7|.
CASSPRWDNTPYEQYF
TGCGCCAGCAGCCCGCGCTGGGACAACACTCCCTACGAGCAGTACTTC
>TRBV18|16|.|TRBJ2-7|.
CASSQGRAGRKYEQYF
TGTGCCAGCTCACAGGGCAGGGCCGGGCGCAAGTACGAGCAGTACTTC
>TRBV18|15|.|TRBJ1-4|.
CASSPNWALNEKLFF
TGTGCCAGCTCACCTAATTGGGCCCTTAATGAAAAACTGTTTTTT
>TRBV4-1|16|.|TRBJ2-7|TRBD2
CASSRMGLASTYEQYF
TGCGCCAGCAGCCGCATGGGACTAGCGTCCACCTACGAGCAGTACTTC
>TRBV5-1|12|.|TRBJ1-2|.
CASSAAYYGYTF
TGCGCCAGCAGCGCGGCCTACTATGGCTACACCTTC
>TRBV29-1|15|.|TRBJ2-4|TRBD2
CSVEFAAGGGNIQYF
TGCAGCGTTGAGTTCGCGGCGGGAGGGGGAAACATTCAGTACTTC
>TRBV11-2|19|.|TRBJ2-4|.
CASSSLRGFLSIAKNIQYF
TGTGCCAGCAGCTCCCTCCGGGGGTTCCTTTCCATAGCCAAAAACATTCAGTACTTC
>TRBV4-3|16|.|TRBJ2-3|.
CASSQDRSEIGDTQYF
TGCGCCAGCAGCCAAGACCGTAGCGAAATCGGAGATACGCAGTATTTT
>TRBV5-4|16|.|TRBJ2-1|TRBD1
CASSFGQDHLYNEQFF
TGTGCCAGCAGCTTTGGACAGGATCACCTTTACAATGAGCAGTTCTTC
>TRBV28|13|.|TRBJ2-2|.
CASSLSSTGELFF
TGTGCCAGCAGTTTATCGAGCACCGGGGAGCTGTTTTTT
>TRBV4-1|13|.|TRBJ2-1|.
CASSQFRVDEQFF
TGCGCCAGCAGCCAATTTCGGGTCGATGAGCAGTTCTTC
>TRBV7-9|14|.|TRBJ1-2|.
CASSVFGTPYGYTF
TGTGCCAGCAGTGTATTCGGGACACCATATGGCTACACCTTC
>TRBV7-9|14|once|TRBJ2-7|TRBD1
CASSFWDRDYEQYF
TGTGCCAGCAGCTTCTGGGACAGGGACTACGAGCAGTACTTC
>TRBV7-8|17|.|TRBJ2-2|TRBD1
CASSPLEQGAGTGELFF
TGTGCCAGCAGCCCGTTAGAACAGGGGGCGGGCACCGGGGAGCTGTTTTTT
>TRBV15|17|.|TRBJ1-3|.
CATSRDHGGSSGNTIYF
TGTGCCACCAGCAGAGATCATGGTGGCAGCTCTGGAAACACCATATATTTT
>TRBV5-6|13|few|TRBJ2-5|.
CASSEGTQETQYF
TGTGCCAGCAGCGAGGGGACTCAAGAGACCCAGTACTTC
>TRBV11-1|15|.|TRBJ2-1|TRBD2
CASSLAGGRYNEQFF
TGTGCCAGCAGTTTGGCGGGAGGGAGGTACAATGAGCAGTTCTTC
>TRBV28|15|.|TRBJ2-7|.
CASSLPPDSSYEQYF
TGTGCCAGCAGTTTACCCCCCGACAGTTCCTACGAGCAGTACTTC
>TRBV27|15|.|TRBJ1-2|TRBD1
CASSPLGQGGGGYTF
TGTGCCAGCAGTCCATTGGGACAGGGCGGGGGTGGCTACACCTTC
>TRBV7-2|14|.|TRBJ2-5|TRBD1
CASSSGQGKETQYF
TGTGCCAGCAGCTCGGGACAGGGAAAAGAGACCCAGTACTTC
>TRBV5-6|15|.|TRBJ1-2|TRBD1
CASSIHRGPFIGYTF
TGTGCCAGCAGTATCCACAGGGGTCCGTTTATCGGCTACACCTTC
>TRBV6-5|8|few|TRBJ2-4|.
CASSSPRF
TGTGCCAGCAGTTCGCCGAGGTTC
>TRBV28|18|.|TRBJ2-1|TRBD2
CASSPAGWGGSSYNEQFF
TGTGCCAGCAGTCCAGCCGGGTGGGGCGGGAGCTCCTACAATGAGCAGTTCTTC
>TRBV18|15|.|TRBJ1-4|.
CASSPEGKSNEKLFF
TGTGCCAGCTCACCAGAGGGAAAGAGTAATGAAAAACTGTTTTTT
>TRBV15|14|.|TRBJ2-1|.
CATSLGEGVNEQFF
TGTGCCACCAGCCTTGGGGAAGGGGTCAATGAGCAGTTCTTC
>TRBV28|11|few|TRBJ2-7|.
CASSTDYEQYF
TGTGCCAGCAGTACTGACTACGAGCAGTACTTC
>TRBV5-5|15|.|TRBJ2-5|.
CASSLEGRYQETQYF
TGTGCCAGCAGCTTGGAGGGGCGGTACCAAGAGACCCAGTACTTC
>TRBV6-6|14|few|TRBJ1-1|.
CASSRGLSNPEAFF
TGTGCCAGCAGTCGGGGACTAAGTAACCCCGAAGCTTTCTTT
>TRBV5-1|12|.|TRBJ2-7|.
CASSLSRGGQYF
TGCGCCAGCAGCTTGTCTCGTGGCGGGCAGTACTTC